This entry lists 12 T cell receptor beta chains sequenced from one sample in a study of blood T cell repertoires in COVID-19. Measured with immunoSEQ multiplex PCR; TCRdb has only the in-frame clones, and not every one. This sample carries 200,000 to 250,000 clones, 85% to 90% of them seen once, and the ten largest clones take roughly 10%. Sequencing used peripheral blood. These receptors all come from a woman between 50 and 59 years old with COVID-19, enrolled during active disease.

V and J are TRBV30 and TRBJ2-3, with 14 bases lining up with TRBD2. Looked up from germline, CDR1 is GTSNPN and CDR2 is SVGIG (reference sequence). V gave up 0 bases and J gave up 6 bases; unmatched junction bases: 11. This CDR3 contains 18 residues. CDR3 amino acids: CAWSVRLAGGSVPDTQYF. CDR3 DNA sequence: TGTGCCTGGAGTGTACGACTAGCGGGGGGGTCTGTCCCCGATACGCAGTATTTT.

The V call is TRBV4-3, the J call TRBJ1-5; 7 nucleotides match TRBD1. CDR3 length: 18 amino acids. Germline lookup yields CDR1 LGHNA and CDR2 YSLEER. J lost 1 base, V lost 0 bases, and 9 bases had no gene match. CDR3 sequence: CASSQDRQGGGSNQPQHF. In nucleotides, the CDR3 is TGCGCCAGCAGCCAAGACCGACAGGGAGGAGGGAGCAATCAGCCCCAGCATTTT.

This clone came up a few times. This chain connects TRBV5-6 to TRBJ1-3; a weak D match, TRBD1 (6 bases). There are 15 residues in the CDR3. CDR1 is SGHDT, CDR2 YYEEEE, per germline. Trimming stripped 2 bases from V and 2 bases from J, with 11 bases between. The CDR3 spells CASSLRAGAGNTIYF. In DNA, the CDR3 is TGTGCCAGCAGCTTAAGGGCAGGGGCTGGAAACACCATATATTTT.

The J gene is TRBJ2-1, the V gene TRBV24-1; TRBD1 aligns across 9 bases. Per the germline V gene, CDR1 is KGHDR and CDR2 is SFDVKD. The V segment lost 7 bases and the J segment 7 bases; nucleotides outside the gene matches: 10. The CDR3 length is 15 residues. The CDR3 region has the DNA TGTGCCACCAGCCCAGGACAGGGGAAGAGAAATGAGCAGTTCTTC. This sequence encodes CATSPGQGKRNEQFF.

The V and J genes are TRBV25-1 and TRBJ2-2; the D gene is possibly TRBD1 (6 bases). Germline V gives CDR1 MGHDK, CDR2 SYGVNS. The CDR3 is 15 amino acids. Trimming cost V 5 bases and J 0 bases, with 10 bases left between them. This CDR3 is CASSKDRPNTGELFF. In DNA, the CDR3 is TGTGCCAGCAGTAAAGACAGGCCGAACACCGGGGAGCTGTTTTTT. Combining the CDR3 with reference TRBV25-1 and TRBJ2-2 gives the whole variable domain EADIYQTPRYLVIGTGKKITLECSQTMGHDKMYWYQQDPGMELHLIHYSYGVNSTEKGDLSSESTVSRIRTEHFPLTLESARPSHTSQYLCASSKDRPNTGELFFGEGSRLTVL.

V usage is TRBV7-8 and J usage is TRBJ1-5; D gene unclear. This CDR3 region has 16 residues. Per the germline V gene, CDR1 is SGHVS and CDR2 is FQNEAQ. V dropped 5 bases and J dropped 2 bases, with 16 bases sitting between them. DNA of the CDR3: TGTGCCAGCAGCCCCAACCGGTTGCGGGGCAATCAGCCCCAGCATTTT. Its protein product is CASSPNRLRGNQPQHF.

This chain joins TRBV24-1 and TRBJ2-1, with TRBD1 matching 7 bases. J was trimmed by 0 bases and V by 7 bases; bases with no gene match: 5. CDR3 length: 15 residues. CDR1 and CDR2 from the germline V gene are KGHDR and SFDVKD. CDR3 sequence reads: CATRDRDSSYNEQFF. As DNA, the CDR3 is TGTGCCACCAGGGACCGGGACAGCTCCTACAATGAGCAGTTCTTC.

V usage is TRBV19 and J usage is TRBJ1-3; a possible D gene is TRBD1 (6 bases). This CDR3 spans 17 amino acids. CDR1 is LNHDA and CDR2 is SQIVND in the germline V gene (reference sequence). Trimming removed 5 bases from V and 0 bases from J, with 17 bases in between. CDR3 amino acids: CASSPSTGSNSGNTIYF. The CDR3 DNA is TGTGCCAGTAGTCCGTCGACAGGTTCTAACTCTGGAAACACCATATATTTT.

This clone turned up a few times. Other nucleotide sequences from this sample produce the same CDR3. The chain employs TRBV14 and TRBJ2-3, with 12 bases lining up with TRBD2. Germline CDR1 reads SGHDN; CDR2 reads FVKESK. The trim removed 4 bases at V and 5 bases at J, leaving 4 bases unmatched. This CDR3 has 15 residues. CDR3 amino acids: CASSRLAGALDTQYF. CDR3 nucleotides: TGTGCCAGCAGCCGACTAGCGGGGGCCCTAGATACGCAGTATTTT.

The CDR3 DNA follows: TGTGCCAGCAGTTACGGAAGGACAGGGTTTTTTTATGGCTACACCTTC. It translates to CASSYGRTGFFYGYTF. The chain joins TRBV6-2 or TRBV6-3 to TRBJ1-2; 8 bases are shared with TRBD1. Germline V gene lookup returns CDR1 MNHEY and CDR2 SVGEGT. The CDR3 runs 16 residues. The trim removed 2 bases at V and 5 bases at J, leaving 10 bases unmatched.

The gene calls are TRBV10-1 and TRBJ1-1; the D gene is possibly TRBD1 (5 bases). The CDR3 covers 15 residues. V gave up 0 bases and J gave up 6 bases, with 14 bases separating them. Germline CDR1 is WNHNN and CDR2 is SYGVQD (reference sequence). The chain's CDR3 is CASSESPERGPEAFF. For the CDR3, the DNA is TGCGCCAGCAGTGAGTCACCGGAAAGGGGCCCTGAAGCTTTCTTT.

Here the CDR3 DNA reads TGTGCCAGCAGTCCGGGGGGGACGGTCCCCTATGGCTACACCTTC. Its translation: CASSPGGTVPYGYTF. This chain connects TRBV27 to TRBJ1-2, with a weak D call TRBD1 (5 bases). The CDR3 is 15 residues long. Per the germline V gene, CDR1 is MNHEY and CDR2 is SMNVEV (reference sequence). V was trimmed by 5 bases and J by 4 bases, leaving 17 bases between them.